One and the same sample provided the 19 T cell receptor beta chains below, sequenced in a study of cytomegalovirus exposure and HLA in healthy donors. In the PCR, 60 Vbeta and 13 Jbeta primers were used. Some clones are missing from TCRdb's copy, which holds only in-frame ones; the method was immunoSEQ multiplex PCR. The table shows under 200,000 clones, with around 63% occurring only once. Sequencing input: PBMCs. The origin of the receptors is a woman aged 18-29 years in good health and CMV-seropositive.

This clone was observed a handful of times. The chain has TRBV9 and TRBJ2-5; 9 bases are a match to TRBD1. V lost 4 bases to trimming and J lost 5 bases; unmatched junction nucleotides: 6. Germline lookup yields CDR1 SGDLS and CDR2 YYNGEE. This CDR3 contains 14 residues. CDR3 DNA sequence: TGTGCCAGCAGCCTGGGACAGGGTGGTGAGACCCAGTACTTC. Translating it yields CASSLGQGGETQYF.

The chain employs TRBV28 and TRBJ2-3, with 15 positions matching TRBD2. The CDR3 is made up of 15 amino acids. V shed 4 bases and J 6 bases; nucleotides not matched to a gene: 2. Per the germline V gene, CDR1 is MDHEN and CDR2 is SYDVKM. The CDR3 bases are TGTGCCAGCAGTTCGGGACTAGCGGGAGGTGATACGCAGTATTTT. Encoded protein: CASSSGLAGGDTQYF. Filled out from reference TRBV28 and TRBJ2-3, the complete variable domain reads DVKVTQSSRYLVKRTGEKVFLECVQDMDHENMFWYRQDPGLGLRLIYFSYDVKMKEKGDIPEGYSVSREKKERFSLILESASTNQTSMYLCASSSGLAGGDTQYFGPGTRLTVL.

The chain has TRBV10-1 and TRBJ1-2; D uncertain. Per germline, CDR1 WNHNN and CDR2 SYGVQD (reference sequence). Deletions cut 4 bases from V and 7 bases from J, with 16 bases between. This CDR3 contains 14 residues. As DNA, the CDR3 is TGCGCCAGCAGTGGATCACGCGGTTTGGGTGGCTACACCTTC. Protein sequence: CASSGSRGLGGYTF.

This clone has a handful of counts. The rearrangement links TRBV9 to TRBJ2-5; D not resolved. In germline, CDR1 is SGDLS, CDR2 YYNGEE. Trimming cost V 0 bases and J 2 bases, with 8 bases left between them. The CDR3 sequence is 14 residues long. The DNA of the CDR3 is TGTGCCAGCAGCGTAGACTCCGCGCAAGAGACCCAGTACTTC. This codes for CASSVDSAQETQYF.

The chain employs TRBV5-1 and TRBJ1-2; tentatively, D is TRBD1 (5 bases). V gave up 6 bases and J gave up 0 bases, with 15 bases separating them. Looked up from germline, CDR1 is SGHRS and CDR2 is YFSETQ. CDR3 length: 15 residues. The CDR3 DNA follows: TGCGCCAGCACAATTGTCACAGGAGCTAACTATGGCTACACCTTC. It codes for CASTIVTGANYGYTF. Together with reference TRBV5-1 and TRBJ1-2, the CDR3 gives the full variable domain: KAGVTQTPRYLIKTRGQQVTLSCSPISGHRSVSWYQQTPGQGLQFLFEYFSETQRNKGNFPGRFSGRQFSNSRSEMNVSTLELGDSALYLCASTIVTGANYGYTFGSGTRLTVV.

This chain links TRBV19 with TRBJ2-7; 9 bases align to TRBD1. The CDR3 spans 13 residues. The V and J ends lost 5 bases and 3 bases, in that order; junction bases with no gene match: 2. Germline CDR1 reads LNHDA; CDR2 reads SQIVND (reference sequence). Here the CDR3 reads CASSVDRGYEQYF. The CDR3 DNA reads as TGTGCCAGTAGTGTGGACAGGGGCTACGAGCAGTACTTC.

This clone showed up just a few times. This rearrangement joins TRBV5-4 to TRBJ1-1; 7 bases map to TRBD1. CDR3 size: 12 residues. Germline values: CDR1 SGHNT, CDR2 YYREEE (reference sequence). Trimming took 4 bases from V and 9 from J; bases not matched to a gene: 6. The CDR3 coding sequence is TGTGCCAGCAGCCCTGGGACAGCGCAAGCTTTCTTT. Translated, it gives CASSPGTAQAFF.

The V gene is TRBV5-4, the J gene TRBJ2-1; no firm D call. This CDR3 comprises 13 residues. V was clipped by 4 bases and J by 2 bases, with 7 bases between them. The germline V gene has CDR1 SGHNT and CDR2 YYREEE (reference sequence). The CDR3 is CASSTEAYNEQFF. The CDR3 DNA reads TGTGCCAGCAGCACAGAAGCCTACAATGAGCAGTTCTTC.

This sequence joins TRBV19 and TRBJ1-2; 7 positions agree with TRBD1. The V gene end was trimmed by 3 bases and the J gene end by 0 bases; junction bases not matched to a gene: 4. The CDR3 is made up of 15 amino acids. Germline V gene lookup returns CDR1 LNHDA and CDR2 SQIVND (reference sequence). CDR3 residues: CASSMGQSANYGYTF. CDR3 DNA sequence: TGTGCCAGTAGTATGGGACAGAGTGCTAACTATGGCTACACCTTC.

The J gene is TRBJ1-2, the V gene TRBV2, with 7 bases that match TRBD1. Germline CDR1 reads SNHLY; CDR2 reads FYNNEI. V dropped 5 bases and J dropped 5; count of bases not matched to a gene: 17. This CDR3 contains 17 residues. The CDR3 nucleotides read TGTGCCAGCAGTCCCCGATCGGACAGGCGACTCCGATATGGCTACACCTTC. The encoded protein is CASSPRSDRRLRYGYTF.

The V and J genes are TRBV5-1 and TRBJ1-2; D might be TRBD1 (6 bases). With 5 bases removed from V and 4 bases from J, the gap between germline ends came to 12 bases. Germline CDR1 reads SGHRS; CDR2 reads YFSETQ. The CDR3 runs to 13 residues. The CDR3 reads CASSREGGYGYTF. The CDR3 DNA sequence: TGCGCCAGCAGTCGGGAAGGGGGCTATGGCTACACCTTC.

The chain combines TRBV5-4 with TRBJ2-1, with 7 nucleotides matching TRBD2. Trimming took 4 bases from V and 1 from J; bases not matched to a gene: 5. The CDR3 length is 15 residues. Germline CDR1 and CDR2: SGHNT and YYREEE (reference sequence). As DNA, the CDR3 is TGTGCCAGCAGCGGGAGCGGGATTTCCTACAATGAGCAGTTCTTC. Translation gives CASSGSGISYNEQFF.

J is TRBJ1-4 and V is TRBV19; unclear D gene. The germline V gene has CDR1 LNHDA and CDR2 SQIVND (reference sequence). Trimming removed 4 bases from V and 3 bases from J, with 6 bases in between. The CDR3 has 13 amino acids. CDR3 amino acids: CASSSGSNEKLFF. CDR3 DNA: TGTGCCAGTAGTAGCGGCTCTAATGAAAAACTGTTTTTT.

As concerns this clone: An end of the junction differs from the germline gene, which may be a read error. The chain has TRBV28 and TRBJ1-5; D unresolved. From germline, CDR1 is MDHEN and CDR2 SYDVKM. The CDR3 length is 14 residues. CDR3 bases: TGTGCCAGCGGTTTGAGACATCCTAATCAGCCCCAGCATTTT. Protein product: CASGLRHPNQPQHF.

The genes are TRBV5-8 and TRBJ2-1, with 11 nucleotides matching TRBD1. CDR3 length: 18 residues. Germline assignment: CDR1 SGHTS and CDR2 YDEGEE. Trimming took 4 bases from V and 3 from J; bases not matched to a gene: 12. CDR3 amino acids: CASSQDRGPYSFYNEQFF. As DNA, the CDR3 is TGTGCCAGCAGCCAGGACAGGGGGCCGTATTCATTCTACAATGAGCAGTTCTTC.

The V and J genes are TRBV29-1 and TRBJ2-2; 7 bases align to TRBD1. The germline V gene encodes CDR1 SQVTM and CDR2 ANQGSEA. The CDR3 runs 15 residues. V dropped 8 bases and J dropped 6; count of bases not matched to a gene: 15. The CDR3 sequence: CSSRGLGVGSGELFF. In nucleotides, the CDR3 is TGCAGCTCCAGGGGGTTGGGGGTTGGATCCGGGGAGCTGTTTTTT.

The sample holds a few counts of this clone. The chain has TRBV5-6 and TRBJ2-2, with 8 bases matching TRBD2. This CDR3 has 16 amino acids. From germline, CDR1 is SGHDT and CDR2 YYEEEE. V trimming: 4 bases; J trimming: 4 bases; junction bases outside the gene matches: 9. CDR3 DNA: TGTGCCAGCAGCCGTTTGACTAGCGCGGGCACCGGGGAGCTGTTTTTT. Residues: CASSRLTSAGTGELFF.

The chain couples TRBV7-8 to TRBJ2-1; 8 positions match TRBD2. The CDR3 consists of 15 residues. The junction had 10 bases not matched to a gene; V was cut back by 5 bases and J by 7 bases. CDR1 and CDR2 from the germline V gene are SGHVS and FQNEAQ. The chain's CDR3 is CASSPGTRERNEQFF. The CDR3 DNA reads TGTGCCAGCAGCCCCGGGACTAGAGAAAGAAATGAGCAGTTCTTC.

The V gene is TRBV28, the J gene TRBJ1-2; D is perhaps TRBD1 (6 bases). Germline CDR1 MDHEN, CDR2 SYDVKM. V lost 3 bases to trimming and J lost 10 bases, with 9 bases between them. The length of the CDR3 is 11 residues. CDR3 in amino acids: CASSLDRIYTF. The CDR3 nucleotides read TGTGCCAGCAGTTTGGACAGAATCTACACCTTC.